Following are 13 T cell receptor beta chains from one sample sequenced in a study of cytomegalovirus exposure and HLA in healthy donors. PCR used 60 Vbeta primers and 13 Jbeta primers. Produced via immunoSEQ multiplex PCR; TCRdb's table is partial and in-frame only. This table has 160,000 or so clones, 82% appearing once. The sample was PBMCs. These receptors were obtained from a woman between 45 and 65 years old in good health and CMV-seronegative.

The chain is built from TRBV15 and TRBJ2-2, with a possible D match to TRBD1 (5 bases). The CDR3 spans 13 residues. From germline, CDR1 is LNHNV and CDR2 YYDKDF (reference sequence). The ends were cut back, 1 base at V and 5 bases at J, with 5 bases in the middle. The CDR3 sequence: CATSRAGTGELFF. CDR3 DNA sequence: TGTGCCACCAGCAGAGCAGGGACCGGGGAGCTGTTTTTT. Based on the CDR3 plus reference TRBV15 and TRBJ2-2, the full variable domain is DAMVIQNPRYQVTQFGKPVTLSCSQTLNHNVMYWYQQKSSQAPKLLFHYYDKDFNNEADTPDNFQSRRPNTSFCFLDIRSPGLGDTAMYLCATSRAGTGELFFGEGSRLTVL.

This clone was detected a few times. For the CDR3, the DNA is TGCAGTGCTAGAGTAGCATTTGAAGCTTTCTTT. It is translated as CSARVAFEAFF. The chain uses TRBV20-1 and TRBJ1-1; no reliable D call. CDR3 length equals 11 residues. Looked up from germline, CDR1 is DFQATT and CDR2 is SNEGSKA (reference sequence). The V gene lost 1 base and the J gene lost 7 bases, with 7 bases spanning the gap.

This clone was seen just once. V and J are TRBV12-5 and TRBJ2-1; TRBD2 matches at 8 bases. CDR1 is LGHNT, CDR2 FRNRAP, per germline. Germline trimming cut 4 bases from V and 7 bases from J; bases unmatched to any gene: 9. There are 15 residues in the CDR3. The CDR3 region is CASGSVAGRPNEQFF. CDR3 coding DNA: TGTGCTAGTGGTTCCGTAGCGGGAAGACCGAATGAGCAGTTCTTC.

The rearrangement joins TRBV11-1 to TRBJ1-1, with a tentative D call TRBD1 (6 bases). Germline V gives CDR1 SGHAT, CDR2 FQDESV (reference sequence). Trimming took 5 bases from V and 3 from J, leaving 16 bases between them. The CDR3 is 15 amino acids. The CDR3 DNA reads TGTGCCAGCAGCACCCTTAGGGGGATTGACACTGAAGCTTTCTTT. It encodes CASSTLRGIDTEAFF.

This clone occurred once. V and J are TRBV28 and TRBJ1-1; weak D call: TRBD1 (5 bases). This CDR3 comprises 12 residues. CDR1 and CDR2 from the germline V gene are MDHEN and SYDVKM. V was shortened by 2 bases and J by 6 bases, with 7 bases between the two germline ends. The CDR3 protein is CASSLRQPEAFF. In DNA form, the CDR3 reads TGTGCCAGCAGTTTACGACAGCCTGAAGCTTTCTTT.

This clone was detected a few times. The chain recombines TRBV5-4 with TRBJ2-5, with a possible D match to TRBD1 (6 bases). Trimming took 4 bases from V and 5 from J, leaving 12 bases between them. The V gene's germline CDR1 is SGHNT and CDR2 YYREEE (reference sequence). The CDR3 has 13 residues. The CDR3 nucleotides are TGTGCCAGCAGCCCTGGTCAGGGGGAGACCCAGTACTTC. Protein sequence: CASSPGQGETQYF.

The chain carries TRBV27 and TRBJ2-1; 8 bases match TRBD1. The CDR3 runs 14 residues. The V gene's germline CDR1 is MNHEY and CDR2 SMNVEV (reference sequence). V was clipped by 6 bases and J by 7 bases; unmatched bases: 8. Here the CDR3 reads CASSPQGARNEQFF. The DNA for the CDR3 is TGTGCCAGCAGCCCGCAGGGGGCGAGAAATGAGCAGTTCTTC.

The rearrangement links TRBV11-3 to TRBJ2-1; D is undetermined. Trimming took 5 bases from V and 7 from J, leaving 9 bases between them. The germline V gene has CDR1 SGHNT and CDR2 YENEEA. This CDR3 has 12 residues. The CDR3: CASSTDSNEQFF. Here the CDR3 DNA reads TGTGCCAGCAGCACCGACTCTAATGAGCAGTTCTTC.

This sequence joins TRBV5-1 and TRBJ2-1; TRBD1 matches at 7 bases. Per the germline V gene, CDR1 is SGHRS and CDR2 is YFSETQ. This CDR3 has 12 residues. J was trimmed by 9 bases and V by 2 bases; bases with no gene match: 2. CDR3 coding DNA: TGCGCCAGCAGCTTACAGGGGTTTGAGCAGTTCTTC. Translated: CASSLQGFEQFF.

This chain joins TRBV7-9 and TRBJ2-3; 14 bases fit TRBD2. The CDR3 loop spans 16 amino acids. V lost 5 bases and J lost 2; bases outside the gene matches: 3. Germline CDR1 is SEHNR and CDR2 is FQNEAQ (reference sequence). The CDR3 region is CASSTTSGGVTDTQYF. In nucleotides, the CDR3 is TGTGCCAGCAGCACGACTAGCGGGGGGGTCACAGATACGCAGTATTTT.

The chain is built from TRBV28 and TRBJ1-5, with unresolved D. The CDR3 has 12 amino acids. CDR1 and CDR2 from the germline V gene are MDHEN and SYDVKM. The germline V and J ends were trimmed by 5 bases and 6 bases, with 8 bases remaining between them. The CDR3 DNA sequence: TGTGCCAGCAGTCCGGGGTTTCAGCCCCAGCATTTT. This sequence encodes CASSPGFQPQHF.

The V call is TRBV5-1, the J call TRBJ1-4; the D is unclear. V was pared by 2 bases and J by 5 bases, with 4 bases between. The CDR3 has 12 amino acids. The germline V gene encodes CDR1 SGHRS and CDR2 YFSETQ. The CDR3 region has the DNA TGCGCCAGCAGCTTTAGCAATGAAAAACTGTTTTTT. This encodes CASSFSNEKLFF.

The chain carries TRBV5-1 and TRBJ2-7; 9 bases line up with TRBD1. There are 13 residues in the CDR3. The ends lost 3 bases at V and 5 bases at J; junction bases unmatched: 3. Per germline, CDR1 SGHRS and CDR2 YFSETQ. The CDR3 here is CASSSGQGDEQYF. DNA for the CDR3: TGCGCCAGCAGCTCGGGACAGGGCGACGAGCAGTACTTC.